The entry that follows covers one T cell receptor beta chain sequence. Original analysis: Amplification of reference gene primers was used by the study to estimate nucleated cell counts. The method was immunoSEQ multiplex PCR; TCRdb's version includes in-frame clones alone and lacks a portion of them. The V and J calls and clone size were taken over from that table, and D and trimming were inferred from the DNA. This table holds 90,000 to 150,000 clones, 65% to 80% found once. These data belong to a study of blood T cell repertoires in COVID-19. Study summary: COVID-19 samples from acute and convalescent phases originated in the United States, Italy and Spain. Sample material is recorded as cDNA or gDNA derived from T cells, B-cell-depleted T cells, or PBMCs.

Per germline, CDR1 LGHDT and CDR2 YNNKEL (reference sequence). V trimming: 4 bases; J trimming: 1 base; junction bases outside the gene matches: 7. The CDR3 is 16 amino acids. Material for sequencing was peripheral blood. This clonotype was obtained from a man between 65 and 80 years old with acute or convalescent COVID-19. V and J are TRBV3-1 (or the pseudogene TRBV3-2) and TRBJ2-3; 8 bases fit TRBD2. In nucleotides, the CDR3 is TGTGCCAGCAGCCTCCTCCGGCGGGGGGGCACAGATACGCAGTATTTT. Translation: CASSLLRRGGTDTQYF.